The count of the clone carrying this T cell receptor (beta chain) is one. Method: immunoSEQ multiplex PCR; TCRdb's copy keeps in-frame clones and lacks some. The sample holds 200,000 to 250,000 clones, under 90% seen once. This sample stems from a study of blood T cell repertoires in COVID-19. Study as a whole: The samples span acute and convalescent COVID-19 from the United States, Italy and Spain.

Germline assignment: CDR1 SGHRS and CDR2 YFSETQ. CDR3 length: 14 residues. Trimming removed 2 bases at V and 2 bases at J, with 10 bases between. The genes are TRBV5-1 and TRBJ2-5; unclear D gene. The source material was peripheral blood. This receptor was obtained from a woman of 80 years or more with active or convalescent COVID-19. The CDR3 DNA reads TGCGCCAGCAGCTTCAGACAAGGTCAAGAGACCCAGTACTTC. It specifies CASSFRQGQETQYF.